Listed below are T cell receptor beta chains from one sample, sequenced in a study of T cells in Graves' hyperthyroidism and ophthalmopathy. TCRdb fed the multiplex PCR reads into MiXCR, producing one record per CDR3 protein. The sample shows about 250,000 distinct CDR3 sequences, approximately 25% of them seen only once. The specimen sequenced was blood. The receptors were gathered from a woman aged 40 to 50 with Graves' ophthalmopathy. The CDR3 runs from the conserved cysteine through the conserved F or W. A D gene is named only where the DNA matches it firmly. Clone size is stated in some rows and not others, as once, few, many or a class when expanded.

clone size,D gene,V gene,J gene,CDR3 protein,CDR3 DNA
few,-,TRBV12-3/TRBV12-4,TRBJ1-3,CASSPNEDPNTIYF,TGTGCCAGCAGTCCAAACGAAGACCCAAACACCATATATTTT
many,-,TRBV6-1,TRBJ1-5,CASSRDGSNQPQHF,TGTGCCAGCAGTCGGGACGGATCCAATCAGCCCCAGCATTTT
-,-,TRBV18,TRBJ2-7,CASSVGWEQYF,TGTGCCAGCTCGGTTGGGTGGGAGCAGTACTTC
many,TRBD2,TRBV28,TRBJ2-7,CASGGLAGPYEQYF,TGTGCCAGCGGGGGACTAGCGGGGCCCTACGAGCAGTACTTC
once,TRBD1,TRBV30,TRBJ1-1,CAWSVRTGWITEAFF,TGTGCCTGGAGTGTTCGGACAGGGTGGATCACTGAAGCTTTCTTT
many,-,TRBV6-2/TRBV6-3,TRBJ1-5,CASSQTGTANQPQHF,TGTGCCAGCAGTCAGACCGGGACCGCCAATCAGCCCCAGCATTTT
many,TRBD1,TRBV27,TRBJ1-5,CASRLGQEKDQPQHF,TGTGCCAGCAGGTTGGGACAGGAGAAAGATCAGCCCCAGCATTTT
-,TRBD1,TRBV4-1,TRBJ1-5,CASSQGLYRGLLGNQPQHF,TGCGCCAGCAGCCAGGGCCTTTACAGGGGGCTTTTGGGCAATCAGCCCCAGCATTTT
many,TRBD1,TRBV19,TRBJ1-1,CASSMGTGNGAFF,TGTGCCAGTAGTATGGGGACAGGGAACGGAGCTTTCTTT
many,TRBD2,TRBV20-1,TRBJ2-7,CSAGLAGSSYEQYF,TGCAGTGCTGGCCTAGCGGGGAGCTCCTACGAGCAGTACTTC
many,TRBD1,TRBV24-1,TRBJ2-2,CATSAPGQGEGTGELFF,TGTGCCACCAGTGCCCCCGGACAGGGCGAAGGGACCGGGGAGCTGTTTTTT
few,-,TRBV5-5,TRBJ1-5,CASSLWAPDNQPQHF,TGTGCCAGCAGCCTCTGGGCCCCGGACAATCAGCCCCAGCATTTT
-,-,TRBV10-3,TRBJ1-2,CAISEEPNYGYTF,TGTGCCATCAGTGAGGAACCAAACTATGGCTACACCTTC
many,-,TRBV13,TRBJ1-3,CASSSTSRGGNTIYF,TGTGCCAGCAGCTCTACGTCGAGGGGGGGAAACACCATATATTTT
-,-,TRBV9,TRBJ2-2,CASSAPPGSPNTGELFF,TGTGCCAGCAGCGCCCCCCCGGGGTCGCCTAACACCGGGGAGCTGTTTTTT
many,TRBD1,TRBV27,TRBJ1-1,CASSRQGANEAFF,TGTGCCAGCAGCAGACAGGGGGCAAATGAAGCTTTCTTT
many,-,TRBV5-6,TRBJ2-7,CASRPYSAKSSYEQYF,TGTGCCAGCAGACCTTATAGCGCCAAGAGCTCCTACGAGCAGTACTTC
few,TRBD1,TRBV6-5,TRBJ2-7,CASSYSWDRRGYEQYF,TGTGCCAGCAGTTACTCTTGGGACAGGCGTGGCTACGAGCAGTACTTC
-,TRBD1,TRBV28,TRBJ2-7,CASSLGRGRDPVYEQYF,TGTGCCAGCAGTTTAGGCAGGGGGCGCGACCCCGTCTACGAGCAGTACTTC
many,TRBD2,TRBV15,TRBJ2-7,CATSGGLDDYEQYF,TGTGCCACCAGCGGAGGACTAGACGACTACGAGCAGTACTTC
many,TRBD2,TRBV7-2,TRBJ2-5,CASSRTSGFAETQYF,TGTGCCAGCAGTCGGACTAGCGGGTTTGCAGAGACCCAGTACTTC
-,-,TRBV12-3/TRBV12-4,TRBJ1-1,CASSMWGHTEAFF,TGTGCCAGCAGCATGTGGGGACACACTGAAGCTTTCTTT
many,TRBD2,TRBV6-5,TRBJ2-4,CASSTSFSGRRNIQYF,TGTGCCAGCAGTACGTCCTTTAGCGGGAGGAGAAACATTCAGTACTTC
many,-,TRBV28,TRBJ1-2,CASSLRGHYGYTF,TGTGCCAGCAGCCTTCGGGGCCACTATGGCTACACCTTC
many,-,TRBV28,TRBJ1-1,CASGPTVRATEAFF,TGTGCCAGCGGGCCGACAGTCAGGGCCACTGAAGCTTTCTTT
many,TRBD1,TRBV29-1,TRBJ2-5,CSATTGIVGVTQYF,TGCAGCGCCACGACAGGGATAGTGGGGGTGACCCAGTACTTC
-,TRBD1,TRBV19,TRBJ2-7,CASSRAGGNEQYF,TGTGCCAGTAGTCGCGCAGGGGGAAACGAGCAGTACTTC
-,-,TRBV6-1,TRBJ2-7,CASGRVGEEVNEQYF,TGTGCCAGCGGACGGGTCGGGGAGGAGGTGAACGAGCAGTACTTC
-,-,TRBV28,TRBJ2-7,CATKDRDTSYEQYF,TGTGCCACCAAGGACCGGGACACCTCCTACGAGCAGTACTTC
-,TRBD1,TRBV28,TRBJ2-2,CASSSGGRTGELFF,TGTGCCAGCAGCTCAGGGGGCAGGACCGGGGAGCTGTTTTTT
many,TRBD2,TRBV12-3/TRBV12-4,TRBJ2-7,CASRISGKTYEQYF,TGTGCCAGCAGGATAAGCGGGAAAACCTACGAGCAGTACTTC
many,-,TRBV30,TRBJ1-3,CAWSVVRGNTIYF,TGTGCCTGGAGTGTAGTGAGGGGAAACACCATATATTTT
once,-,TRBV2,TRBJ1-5,CASSAQDSDQPQHF,TGTGCCAGCAGTGCTCAGGATTCCGATCAGCCCCAGCATTTT
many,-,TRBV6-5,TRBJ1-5,CASRANRESNQPQHF,TGTGCCAGCAGGGCAAACAGGGAAAGCAATCAGCCCCAGCATTTT
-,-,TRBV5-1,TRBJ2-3,CASSLGTDHTDTQYF,TGCGCCAGCAGCTTGGGGACAGATCACACAGATACGCAGTATTTT
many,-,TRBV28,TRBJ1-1,CASTHYGGWDTEAFF,TGTGCCAGCACCCATTATGGGGGGTGGGACACTGAAGCTTTCTTT
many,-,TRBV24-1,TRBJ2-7,CATSDPSTPGGEQYF,TGTGCCACCAGTGATCCTTCAACCCCCGGTGGCGAGCAGTACTTC